The source of this T cell receptor (delta chain) is a study of γδ T cells in repeated Plasmodium falciparum infection. TCRdb re-analyzed the multiplex PCR reads via CATT. The data contain about 51,000 delta-chain clones, around 2% of them singletons. For this clone: A read error is the likely source, as a far larger clone sits one nucleotide away. Other DNA variants within this sample encode the same CDR3.

Gammadelta T cells were flow-sorted from PBMC into Vgamma9/Vdelta2+ and Vdelta2-negative populations for bulk analysis. Germline values: CDR1 GEAIGNYY, CDR2 EKD. CDR3 length equals 15 residues. Sequenced input: gamma-delta T cells from blood. This sequence originates from a pool of human donors (malaria-infected and uninfected, not separated). No J gene was named, though the V gene is TRDV2. This CDR3 reads CACDTVSSHTDKLIF. DNA of the CDR3: TGTGCCTGTGACACCGTGTCCTCCCACACCGATAAACTAATCTTT.